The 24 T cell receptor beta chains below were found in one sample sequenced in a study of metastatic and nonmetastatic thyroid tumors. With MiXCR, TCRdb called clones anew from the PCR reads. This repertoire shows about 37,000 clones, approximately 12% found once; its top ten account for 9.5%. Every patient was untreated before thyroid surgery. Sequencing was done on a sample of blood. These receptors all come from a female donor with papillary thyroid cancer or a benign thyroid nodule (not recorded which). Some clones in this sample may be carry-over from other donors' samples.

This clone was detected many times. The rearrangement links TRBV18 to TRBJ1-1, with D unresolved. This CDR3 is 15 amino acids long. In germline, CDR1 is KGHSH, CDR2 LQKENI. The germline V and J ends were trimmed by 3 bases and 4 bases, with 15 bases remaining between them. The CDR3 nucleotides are TGTGCCAGCTCACCCTTAGGGCGGGCGAGCACTGAAGCTTTCTTT. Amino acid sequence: CASSPLGRASTEAFF.

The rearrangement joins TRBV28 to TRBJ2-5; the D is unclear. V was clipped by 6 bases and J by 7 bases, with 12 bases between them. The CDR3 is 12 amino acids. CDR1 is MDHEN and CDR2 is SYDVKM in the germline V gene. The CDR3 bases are TGTGCCAGCAGACCCCCTTGGGCGACCCAGTACTTC. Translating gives CASRPPWATQYF.

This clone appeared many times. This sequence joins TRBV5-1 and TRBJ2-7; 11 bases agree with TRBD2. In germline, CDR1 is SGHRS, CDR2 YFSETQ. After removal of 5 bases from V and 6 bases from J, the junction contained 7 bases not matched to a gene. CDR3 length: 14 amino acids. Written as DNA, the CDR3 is TGCGCCAGCAGTCCCATAGCGGGAGGGCCCGAGCAGTACTTC. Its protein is CASSPIAGGPEQYF.

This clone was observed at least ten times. The CDR3 is CASSPRGRERNEQFF. The CDR3 nucleotides are TGTGCCAGCAGTCCTAGAGGGCGGGAAAGGAATGAGCAGTTCTTC. The V and J genes are TRBV27 and TRBJ2-1; possibly TRBD2 for D (6 bases). V was shortened by 5 bases and J by 7 bases, with 18 bases between the two germline ends. The CDR3 runs to 15 residues. Germline V CDR1 and CDR2: MNHEY, SMNVEV (reference sequence).

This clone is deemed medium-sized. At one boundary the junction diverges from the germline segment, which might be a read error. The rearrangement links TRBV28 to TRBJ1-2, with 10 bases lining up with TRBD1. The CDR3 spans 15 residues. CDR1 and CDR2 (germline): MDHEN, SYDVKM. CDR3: CASSLWTGGGYGYTF. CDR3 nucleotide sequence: TGTGCCAGCAGTCTATGGACAGGGGGGGGCTATGGCTACACCTTC.

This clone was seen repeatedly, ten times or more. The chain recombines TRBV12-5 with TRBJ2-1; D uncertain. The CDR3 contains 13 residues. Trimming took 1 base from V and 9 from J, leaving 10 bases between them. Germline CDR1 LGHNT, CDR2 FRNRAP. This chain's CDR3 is CASGLDPPGEQFF. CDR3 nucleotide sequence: TGTGCTAGTGGTTTGGACCCCCCAGGTGAGCAGTTCTTC.

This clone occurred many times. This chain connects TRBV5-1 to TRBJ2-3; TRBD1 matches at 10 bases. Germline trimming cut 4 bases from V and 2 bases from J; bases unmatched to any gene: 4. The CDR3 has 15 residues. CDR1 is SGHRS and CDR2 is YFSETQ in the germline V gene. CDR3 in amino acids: CASSRGQGTTDTQYF. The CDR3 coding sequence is TGCGCCAGCAGCAGGGGACAGGGGACCACAGATACGCAGTATTTT.

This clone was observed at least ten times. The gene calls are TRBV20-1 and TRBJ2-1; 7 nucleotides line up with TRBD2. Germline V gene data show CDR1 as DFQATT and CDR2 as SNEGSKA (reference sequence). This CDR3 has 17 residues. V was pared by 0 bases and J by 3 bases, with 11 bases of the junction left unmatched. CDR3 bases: TGCAGTGCTAGAGACCTCTTGAGGCTAGCGGACTACAATGAGCAGTTCTTC. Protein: CSARDLLRLADYNEQFF.

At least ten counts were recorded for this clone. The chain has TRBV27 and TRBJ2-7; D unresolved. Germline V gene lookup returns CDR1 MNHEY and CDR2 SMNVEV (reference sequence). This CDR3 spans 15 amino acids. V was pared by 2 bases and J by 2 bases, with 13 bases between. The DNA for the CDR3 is TGTGCCAGCAGTTTAGAGGTAAAGAATACCTACGAGCAGTACTTC. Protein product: CASSLEVKNTYEQYF.

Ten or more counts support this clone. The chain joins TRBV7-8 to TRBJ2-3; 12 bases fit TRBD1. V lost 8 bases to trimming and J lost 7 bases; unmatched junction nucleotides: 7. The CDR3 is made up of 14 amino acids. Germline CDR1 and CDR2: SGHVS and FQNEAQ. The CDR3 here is CASGPGQGANTQYF. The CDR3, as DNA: TGTGCCAGCGGACCGGGACAGGGGGCAAATACGCAGTATTTT.

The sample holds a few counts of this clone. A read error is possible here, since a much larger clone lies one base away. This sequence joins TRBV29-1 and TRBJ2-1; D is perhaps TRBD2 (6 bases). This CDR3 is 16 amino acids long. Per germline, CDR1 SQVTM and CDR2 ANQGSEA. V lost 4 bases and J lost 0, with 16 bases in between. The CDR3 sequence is CSVVFSRGSSYNEQFF. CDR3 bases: TGCAGCGTTGTCTTCTCCCGGGGGAGCTCCTACAATGAGCAGTTCTTC.

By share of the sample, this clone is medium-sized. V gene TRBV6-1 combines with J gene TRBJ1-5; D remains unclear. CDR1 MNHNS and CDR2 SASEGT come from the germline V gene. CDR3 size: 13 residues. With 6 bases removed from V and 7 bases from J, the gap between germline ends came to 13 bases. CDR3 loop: CASSLGFGQPQHF. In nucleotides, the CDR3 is TGTGCCAGCAGCTTAGGGTTCGGGCAGCCCCAGCATTTT.

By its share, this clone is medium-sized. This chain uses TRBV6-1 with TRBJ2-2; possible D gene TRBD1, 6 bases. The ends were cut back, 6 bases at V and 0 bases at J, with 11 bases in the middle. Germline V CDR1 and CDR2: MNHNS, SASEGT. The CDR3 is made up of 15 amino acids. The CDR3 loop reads CASSRTAANTGELFF. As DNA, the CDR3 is TGTGCCAGCAGCCGGACAGCCGCGAACACCGGGGAGCTGTTTTTT.

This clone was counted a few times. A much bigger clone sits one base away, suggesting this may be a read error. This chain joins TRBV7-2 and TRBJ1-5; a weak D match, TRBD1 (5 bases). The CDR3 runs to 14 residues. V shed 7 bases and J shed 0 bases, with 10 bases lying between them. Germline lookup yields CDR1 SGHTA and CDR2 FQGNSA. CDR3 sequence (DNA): TGTGCCAGCATCTCGGGGCTTAGCAATCAGCCCCAGCATTTT. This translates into CASISGLSNQPQHF.

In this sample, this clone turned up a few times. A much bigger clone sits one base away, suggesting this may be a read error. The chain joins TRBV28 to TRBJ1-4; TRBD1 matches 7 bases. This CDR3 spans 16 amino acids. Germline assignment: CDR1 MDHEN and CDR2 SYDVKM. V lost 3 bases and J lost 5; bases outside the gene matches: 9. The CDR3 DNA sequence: TGTGCCAGCAGTTTTGATCTGGGACAGAAAAATGAAAAACTGTTTTTT. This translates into CASSFDLGQKNEKLFF.

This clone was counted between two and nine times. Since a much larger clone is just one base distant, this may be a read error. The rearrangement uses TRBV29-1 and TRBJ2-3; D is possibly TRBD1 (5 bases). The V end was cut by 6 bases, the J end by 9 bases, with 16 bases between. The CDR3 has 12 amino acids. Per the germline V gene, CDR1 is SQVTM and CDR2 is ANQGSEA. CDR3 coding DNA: TGCAGCGTAGTAGACAGAAAGAGAACGCAGTATTTT. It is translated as CSVVDRKRTQYF.

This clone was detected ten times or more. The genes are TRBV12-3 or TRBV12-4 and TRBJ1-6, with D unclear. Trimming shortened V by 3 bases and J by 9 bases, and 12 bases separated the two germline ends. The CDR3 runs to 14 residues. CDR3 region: CASSLSLWGSPLHF. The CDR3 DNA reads TGTGCCAGCAGTTTGTCCCTCTGGGGTTCACCCCTCCACTTT.

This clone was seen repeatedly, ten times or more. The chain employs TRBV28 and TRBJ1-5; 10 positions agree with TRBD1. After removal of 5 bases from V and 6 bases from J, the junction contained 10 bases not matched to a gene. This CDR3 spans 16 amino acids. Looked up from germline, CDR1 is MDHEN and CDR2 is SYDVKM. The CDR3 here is CASSPPRQGASQPQHF. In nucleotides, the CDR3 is TGTGCCAGCAGTCCCCCGCGACAGGGGGCGTCTCAGCCCCAGCATTTT.

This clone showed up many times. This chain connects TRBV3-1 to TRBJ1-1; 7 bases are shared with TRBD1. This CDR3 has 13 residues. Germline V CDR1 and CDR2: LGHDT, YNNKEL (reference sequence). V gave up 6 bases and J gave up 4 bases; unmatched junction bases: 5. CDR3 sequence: CASSRQGVTEAFF. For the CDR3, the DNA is TGTGCCAGCAGTCGACAGGGAGTCACTGAAGCTTTCTTT.

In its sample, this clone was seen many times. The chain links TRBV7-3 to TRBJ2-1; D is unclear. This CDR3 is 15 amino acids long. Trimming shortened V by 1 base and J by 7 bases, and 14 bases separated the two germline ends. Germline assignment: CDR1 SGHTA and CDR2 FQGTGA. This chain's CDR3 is CASSLSVLGPNEQFF. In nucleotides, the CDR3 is TGTGCCAGCAGCTTAAGTGTGCTGGGCCCAAATGAGCAGTTCTTC.

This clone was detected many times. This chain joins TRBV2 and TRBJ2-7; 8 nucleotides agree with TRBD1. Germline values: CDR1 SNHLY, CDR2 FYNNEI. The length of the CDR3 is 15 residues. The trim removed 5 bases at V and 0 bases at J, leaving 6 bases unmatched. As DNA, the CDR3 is TGTGCCAGCAGTTCAGGGGGCTCTCTCTCCTACGAGCAGTACTTC. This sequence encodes CASSSGGSLSYEQYF.

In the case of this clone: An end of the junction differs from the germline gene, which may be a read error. The CDR3 nucleotides read TGTGCCAGCAGTCTATCGGTACTGACAGCCTTC. Translating gives CASSLSVLTAF. This rearrangement joins TRBV28 to TRBJ2-7, with a weak D call TRBD1 (5 bases). Per germline, CDR1 MDHEN and CDR2 SYDVKM. The CDR3 is 11 amino acids. The whole variable domain, filled in from reference TRBV28 and TRBJ2-7, reads DVKVTQSSRYLVKRTGEKVFLECVQDMDHENMFWYRQDPGLGLRLIYFSYDVKMKEKGDIPEGYSVSREKKERFSLILESASTNQTSMYLCASSLSVLTAFGPGTRLTVT.

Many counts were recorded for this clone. CDR3 protein: CASSPQQGNIQYF. The CDR3 region has the DNA TGTGCCAGCAGTCCCCAACAGGGAAACATTCAGTACTTC. V usage is TRBV12-3 or TRBV12-4 and J usage is TRBJ2-4, with TRBD1 as a possible D gene (6 bases). This CDR3 is 13 amino acids long. V was clipped by 5 bases and J by 6 bases, with 11 bases between them.

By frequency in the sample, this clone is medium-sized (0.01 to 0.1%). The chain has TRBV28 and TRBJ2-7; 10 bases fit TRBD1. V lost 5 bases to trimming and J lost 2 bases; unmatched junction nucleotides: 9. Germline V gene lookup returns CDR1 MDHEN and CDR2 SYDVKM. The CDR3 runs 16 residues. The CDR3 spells CASSPYGGTGAYEQYF. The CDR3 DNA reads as TGTGCCAGCAGTCCCTACGGGGGGACAGGGGCCTACGAGCAGTACTTC.